This TCR beta chain comes out of a study of T cells in localized non-small cell lung cancer. Whole-study findings and limits: Longer overall survival was associated with a higher density of T cells in the blood. Uninvolved adjacent lung had higher T cell clonality than tumor and all other tissues. Adjacent lung was found to contain a median roughly 60 of the top 100 tumor clones. Sequencing, confined to only one tumor region, leaves heterogeneity possible.

As regards this clone: Its antigen remains unknown.

Measured with immunoSEQ multiplex PCR; TCRdb has only the in-frame clones, and not every one. The data hold about 48,000 clones, with approximately 80% observed a single time. This CDR3 region has 13 residues. Trimming stripped 3 bases from V and 1 base from J, with 6 bases between. Germline V CDR1 and CDR2: MNHNS, SASEGT. The starting material was peripheral blood, obtained before any cancer treatment. The gene calls are TRBV6-1 and TRBJ1-2; D unclear. The TCR originated in a man aged 35-75 years with stage I squamous cell lung carcinoma. In nucleotides, the CDR3 is TGTGCCAGCAGTGAGGGGATTAACTATGGCTACACCTTC. Translated, it gives CASSEGINYGYTF.